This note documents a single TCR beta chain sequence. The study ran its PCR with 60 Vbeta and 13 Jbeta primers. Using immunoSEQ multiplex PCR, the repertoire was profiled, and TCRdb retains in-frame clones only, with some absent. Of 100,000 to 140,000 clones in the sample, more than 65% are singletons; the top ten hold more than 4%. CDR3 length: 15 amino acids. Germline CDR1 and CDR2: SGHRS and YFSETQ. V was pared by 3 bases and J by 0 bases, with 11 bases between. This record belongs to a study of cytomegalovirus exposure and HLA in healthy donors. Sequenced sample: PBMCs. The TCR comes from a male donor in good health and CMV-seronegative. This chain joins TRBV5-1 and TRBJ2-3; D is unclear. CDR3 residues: CASSSKRSSTDTQYF. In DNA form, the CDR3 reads TGCGCCAGCAGCTCGAAGCGTTCTAGCACAGATACGCAGTATTTT.